The clone carrying this T cell receptor beta chain is medium-sized by share. The target antigen is unknown. Libraries were prepared by immunoSEQ multiplex PCR; TCRdb keeps only in-frame clonotypes and omits some of them. The sample shows tens of thousands of clones, 65% to 80% of them seen only once. The length of the CDR3 is 12 residues. Trimming cost V 0 bases and J 4 bases, with 4 bases left between them. CDR1 is MGHRA and CDR2 is YSYEKL in the germline V gene. After roughly eleven days in culture, the CD4+ T cells were isolated. This individual contracted SARS-CoV-2 between March and December 2020, as verified by PCR. Either the BNT162b2 or mRNA-1273 vaccine was given to participants in two doses. These data originate in a study of vaccination effects on CD4 cells after COVID-19. Turning to the study itself: Sequencing was preceded by expansion of antigen-specific CD4+ T cells with viral peptide pools in the ViraFEST assay. Post-vaccine draws lagged the second dose by a median of 72 days. PBMC cultures contained two million cells per well, 9 to 10 IU/ml IL-2 and around 9.3 ug/ml peptides.

The sequences come from CD4+ T cells from PBMCs cultured without peptide, collected after COVID-19 vaccination. The sequence was obtained from a human donor who had a prior SARS-CoV-2 infection. The J gene is TRBJ2-7, the V gene TRBV4-1; D remains unclear. The CDR3: CASSQDTYEQYF. The CDR3 DNA follows: TGCGCCAGCAGCCAAGATACATACGAGCAGTACTTC.